The 6 T cell receptor beta chains in this list originate from one sample, sequenced in a study of regulatory T cells in long-lasting Graves disease. Time point of the sample: newly diagnosed GD, antithyroid drugs for less than 3 months. RNA extracted from PBMCs served as the sequencing template. Construction of the TCR beta libraries employed iRepertoire HTBI primers in conjunction with Arm-PCR of CDR3 regions. TCRdb used MiXCR to reprocess the multiplex PCR reads, holding one entry per CDR3 protein. The sample holds approximately 400,000 distinct CDR3 sequences, 12% seen once. The data also belong to a second study, concerning T cells in Graves' hyperthyroidism and ophthalmopathy.

This specimen consisted of peripheral blood mononuclear cells (PBMCs), obtained at new diagnosis, from a patient treated with antithyroid drugs. The receptors were gathered from a woman aged 18 to 35 with Graves disease.

This clonotype appeared many times. The chain uses TRBV28 and TRBJ2-3, with D perhaps TRBD1 or TRBD2 (5 bases each). CDR1 and CDR2 from the germline V gene are MDHEN and SYDVKM. V dropped 5 bases and J dropped 4 bases, with 16 bases sitting between them. This CDR3 has 15 amino acids. The CDR3 sequence is CASSRPGLGADTQYF. The CDR3, as DNA: TGTGCCAGCAGTCGCCCTGGGTTGGGGGCAGATACGCAGTATTTT.

This clonotype has only a few counts. CDR3 in DNA: TGTGCCAGCAGTTTATGGGGGAGCGCTACCAACTATGGCTACACCTTC. As protein: CASSLWGSATNYGYTF. This sequence joins TRBV28 and TRBJ1-2, with unresolved D. CDR3 size: 16 residues. Trimming left V 0 bases short and J 2 bases short, with 13 bases between. Germline assignment: CDR1 MDHEN and CDR2 SYDVKM.

Concerning this clonotype itself: A junction end diverges from the germline sequence, so it may reflect a read error. The chain employs TRBV19 and TRBJ1-2; maybe TRBD1 (5 bases). The CDR3 has 13 amino acids. Per germline, CDR1 LNHDA and CDR2 SQIVND (reference sequence). In DNA form, the CDR3 reads TGTGCCAGTAGTACAGTACAGGAGGCGGGCTGCACCTTC. This encodes CASSTVQEAGCTF.

At least ten counts were recorded for this clonotype. J is TRBJ1-3 and V is TRBV18, with unresolved D. V lost 0 bases to trimming and J lost 2 bases, with 8 bases between them. The CDR3 loop spans 15 amino acids. CDR1 and CDR2 from the germline V gene are KGHSH and LQKENI. The CDR3 nucleotides read TGTGCCAGCTCACCACCGGTCTCGACTGGAAACACCATATATTTT. Its protein is CASSPPVSTGNTIYF.

This clonotype was found once. This rearrangement joins TRBV6-1 to TRBJ2-7; maybe TRBD1 (5 bases). Trimming shortened V by 10 bases and J by 6 bases, and 25 bases separated the two germline ends. The CDR3 loop spans 15 amino acids. Germline CDR1 is MNHNS and CDR2 is SASEGT. The CDR3, as DNA: TGTGCCACTCAACCCTGGGCAGGGAATATTCGCGAGCAGTACTTC. As protein: CATQPWAGNIREQYF.

The chain has TRBV28 and TRBJ2-2; perhaps TRBD1 as D (7 bases). The CDR3 consists of 12 residues. V was shortened by 11 bases and J by 7 bases, with 14 bases between the two germline ends. Germline lookup yields CDR1 MDHEN and CDR2 SYDVKM. The CDR3 region is CAVRQGGGELFF. CDR3 bases: TGTGCCGTGAGACAGGGAGGCGGGGAGCTGTTTTTT.